This T cell receptor beta chain is drawn from a study of cytomegalovirus exposure and HLA in healthy donors. Across the whole study: A prior analysis found 95 million to 140 million unique TCR beta sequences from some 190 million T cells. There were 300 to 400 genotyped donors. Of these, 81% fell in the genetic ancestry cluster associated with self-reported Caucasian donors. Regarding the study as a whole: A reported reduction in N-insertions relative to the approximately 640-donor mean was seen in an Asian-associated ancestry cluster in a later analysis.

Donors consisted of healthy bone marrow donors. V dropped 3 bases and J dropped 2 bases, with 10 bases sitting between them. The CDR3 extends over 14 amino acids. Germline V gene data show CDR1 as KGHSH and CDR2 as LQKENI. For this clone: What it binds is unknown.

The PCR made use of 60 Vbeta and 13 Jbeta primers. TCRdb keeps only in-frame clones here, not all; method: immunoSEQ multiplex PCR. The table lists 130,000 to 150,000 clones, over 65% of them singletons, with about 13% in the top ten. This chain uses TRBV18 with TRBJ2-5; D unclear. Material: PBMCs. The clonotype comes from a middle-aged man in good health and CMV-seropositive. In DNA form, the CDR3 reads TGTGCCAGCTCACCGGTGGAGCTACAAGAGACCCAGTACTTC. This encodes CASSPVELQETQYF.